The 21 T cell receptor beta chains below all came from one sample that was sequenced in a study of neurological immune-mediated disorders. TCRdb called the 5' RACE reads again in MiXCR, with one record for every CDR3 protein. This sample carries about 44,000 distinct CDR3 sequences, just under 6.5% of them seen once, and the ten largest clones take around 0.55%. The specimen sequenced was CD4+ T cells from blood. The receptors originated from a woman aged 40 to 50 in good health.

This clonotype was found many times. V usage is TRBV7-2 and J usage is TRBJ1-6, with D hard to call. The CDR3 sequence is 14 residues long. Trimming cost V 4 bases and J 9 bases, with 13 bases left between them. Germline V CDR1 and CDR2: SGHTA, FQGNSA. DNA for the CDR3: TGTGCCAGCAGCTCCGAAAGATGGGGTTCACCCCTCCACTTT. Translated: CASSSERWGSPLHF.

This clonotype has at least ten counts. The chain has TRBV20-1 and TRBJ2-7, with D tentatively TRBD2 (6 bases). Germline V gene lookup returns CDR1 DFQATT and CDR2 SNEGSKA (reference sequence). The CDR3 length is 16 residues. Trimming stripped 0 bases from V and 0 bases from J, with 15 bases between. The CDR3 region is CSARDGGYKSSYEQYF. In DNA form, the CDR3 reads TGCAGTGCTAGAGATGGGGGGTACAAGAGCTCCTACGAGCAGTACTTC.

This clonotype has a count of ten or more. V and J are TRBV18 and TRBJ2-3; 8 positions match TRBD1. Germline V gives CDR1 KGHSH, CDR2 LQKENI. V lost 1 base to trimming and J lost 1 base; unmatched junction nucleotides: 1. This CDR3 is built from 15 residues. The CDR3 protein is CASSPLTGGTDTQYF. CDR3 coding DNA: TGTGCCAGCTCACCACTGACAGGGGGCACAGATACGCAGTATTTT.

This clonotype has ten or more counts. CDR3 DNA sequence: TGCGCCAGCAGCTCCTCCGGACAGGGGGTACTCGAGCAGTACTTC. It is translated as CASSSSGQGVLEQYF. This sequence joins TRBV5-1 and TRBJ2-7, with 10 nucleotides matching TRBD1. CDR3 size: 15 residues. In germline, CDR1 is SGHRS, CDR2 YFSETQ. Trimming took 3 bases from V and 6 from J; bases not matched to a gene: 9.

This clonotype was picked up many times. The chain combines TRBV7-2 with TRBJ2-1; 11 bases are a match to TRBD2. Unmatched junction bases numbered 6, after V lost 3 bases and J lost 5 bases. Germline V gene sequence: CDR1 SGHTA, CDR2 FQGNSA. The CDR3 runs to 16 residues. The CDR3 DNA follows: TGTGCCAGCAGCTTTAACGGACTAGCGGGTGACAATGAGCAGTTCTTC. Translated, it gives CASSFNGLAGDNEQFF.

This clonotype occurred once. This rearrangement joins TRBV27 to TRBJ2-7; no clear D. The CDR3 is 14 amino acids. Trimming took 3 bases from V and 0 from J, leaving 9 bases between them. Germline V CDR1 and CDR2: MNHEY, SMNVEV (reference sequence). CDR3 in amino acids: CASSLVASSYEQYF. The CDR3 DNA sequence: TGTGCCAGCAGTTTGGTGGCCAGCTCCTACGAGCAGTACTTC.

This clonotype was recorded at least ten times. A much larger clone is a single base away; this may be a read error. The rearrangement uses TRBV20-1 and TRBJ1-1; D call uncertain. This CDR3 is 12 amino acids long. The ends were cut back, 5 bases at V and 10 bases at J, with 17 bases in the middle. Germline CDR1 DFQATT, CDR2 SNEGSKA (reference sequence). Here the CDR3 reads CSAPHIGQPAFF. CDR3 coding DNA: TGCAGTGCTCCCCATATAGGCCAGCCAGCTTTCTTT.

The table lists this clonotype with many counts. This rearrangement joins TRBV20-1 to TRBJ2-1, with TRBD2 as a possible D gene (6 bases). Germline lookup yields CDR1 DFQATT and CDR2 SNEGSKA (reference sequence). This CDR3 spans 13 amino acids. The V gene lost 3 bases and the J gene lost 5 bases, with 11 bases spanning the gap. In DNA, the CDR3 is TGCAGTGCTAGCGGGGGTAACCACAATGAGCAGTTCTTC. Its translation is CSASGGNHNEQFF.

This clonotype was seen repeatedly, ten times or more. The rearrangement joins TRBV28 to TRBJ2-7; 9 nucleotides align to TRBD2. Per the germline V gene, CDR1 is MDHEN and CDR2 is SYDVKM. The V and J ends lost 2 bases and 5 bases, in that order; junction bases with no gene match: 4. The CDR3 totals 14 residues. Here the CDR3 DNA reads TGTGCCAGCAGTTTAGCTAGCGGGACGCACGAGCAGTACTTC. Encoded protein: CASSLASGTHEQYF.

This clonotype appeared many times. As DNA, the CDR3 is TGCGCCAGCAAGACGGGACAGGGGTACGAATACAATGAGCAGTTCTTC. Residues: CASKTGQGYEYNEQFF. The chain uses TRBV10-2 and TRBJ2-1; TRBD1 aligns across 10 bases. Germline V gene sequence: CDR1 WSHSY, CDR2 SAAADI. The CDR3 sequence is 16 residues long. J gave up 4 bases and V 7 bases, and 10 bases lay outside the gene matches.

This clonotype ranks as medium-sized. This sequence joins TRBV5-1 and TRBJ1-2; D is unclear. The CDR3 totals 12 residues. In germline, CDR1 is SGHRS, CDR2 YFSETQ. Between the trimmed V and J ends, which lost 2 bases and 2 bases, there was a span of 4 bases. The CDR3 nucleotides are TGCGCCAGCAGCTTCGAAAACTATGGCTACACCTTC. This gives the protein CASSFENYGYTF.

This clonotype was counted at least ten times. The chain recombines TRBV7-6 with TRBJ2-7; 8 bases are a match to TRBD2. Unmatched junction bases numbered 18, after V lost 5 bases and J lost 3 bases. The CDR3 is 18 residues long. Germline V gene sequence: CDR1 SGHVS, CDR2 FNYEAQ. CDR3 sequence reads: CASSKEDRGAGDHYEQYF. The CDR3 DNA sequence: TGTGCCAGCAGCAAAGAGGACAGAGGAGCGGGAGACCACTACGAGCAGTACTTC.

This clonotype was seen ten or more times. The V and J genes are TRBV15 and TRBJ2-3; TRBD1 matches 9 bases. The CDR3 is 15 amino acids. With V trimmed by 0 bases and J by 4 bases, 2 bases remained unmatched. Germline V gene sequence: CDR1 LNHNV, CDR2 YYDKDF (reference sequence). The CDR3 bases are TGTGCCACCAGCAGAGAGACAGGGGGGGCAGATACGCAGTATTTT. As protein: CATSRETGGADTQYF.

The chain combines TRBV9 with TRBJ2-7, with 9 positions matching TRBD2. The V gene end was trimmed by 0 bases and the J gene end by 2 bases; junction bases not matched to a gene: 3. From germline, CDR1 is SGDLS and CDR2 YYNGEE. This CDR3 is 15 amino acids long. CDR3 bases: TGTGCCAGCAGCGTAGCCAGCGGGGGGCCCTACGAGCAGTACTTC. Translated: CASSVASGGPYEQYF.

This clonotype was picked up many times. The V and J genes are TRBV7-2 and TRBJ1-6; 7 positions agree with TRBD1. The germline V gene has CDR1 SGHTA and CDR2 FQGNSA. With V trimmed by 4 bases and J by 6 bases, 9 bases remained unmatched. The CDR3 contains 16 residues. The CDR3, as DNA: TGTGCCAGCAGCTCCCAGCTACAGGGGATTAATTCACCCCTCCACTTT. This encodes CASSSQLQGINSPLHF.

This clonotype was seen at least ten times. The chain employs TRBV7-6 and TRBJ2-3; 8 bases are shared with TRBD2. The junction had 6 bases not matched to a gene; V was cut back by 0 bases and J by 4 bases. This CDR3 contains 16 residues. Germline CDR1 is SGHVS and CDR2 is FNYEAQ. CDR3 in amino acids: CASSLASGISADTQYF. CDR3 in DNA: TGTGCCAGCAGCTTAGCTAGCGGGATCTCGGCAGATACGCAGTATTTT.

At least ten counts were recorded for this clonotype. For the CDR3, the DNA is TGCGCCAGCAGCTTCTTCGGGGACGTCGACAATGAGCAGTTCTTC. This sequence encodes CASSFFGDVDNEQFF. J is TRBJ2-1 and V is TRBV5-1; possibly TRBD1 or TRBD2 for D (5 bases each). Germline V lookup: CDR1 SGHRS, CDR2 YFSETQ. The CDR3 is 15 amino acids. V was clipped by 2 bases and J by 5 bases, with 14 bases between them.

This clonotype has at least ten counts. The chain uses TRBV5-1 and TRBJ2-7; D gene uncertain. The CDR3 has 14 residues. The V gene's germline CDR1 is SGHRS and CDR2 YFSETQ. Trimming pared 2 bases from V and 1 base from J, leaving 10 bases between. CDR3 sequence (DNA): TGCGCCAGCAGCTTCGACCCACAGTCCTACGAGCAGTACTTC. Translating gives CASSFDPQSYEQYF.

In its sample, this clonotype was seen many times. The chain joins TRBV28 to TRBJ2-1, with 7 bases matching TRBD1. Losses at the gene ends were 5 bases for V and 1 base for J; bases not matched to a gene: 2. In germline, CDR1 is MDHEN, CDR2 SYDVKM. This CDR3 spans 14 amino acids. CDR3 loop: CASSPTGSYNEQFF. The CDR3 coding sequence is TGTGCCAGCAGTCCGACAGGGTCCTACAATGAGCAGTTCTTC. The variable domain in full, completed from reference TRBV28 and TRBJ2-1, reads DVKVTQSSRYLVKRTGEKVFLECVQDMDHENMFWYRQDPGLGLRLIYFSYDVKMKEKGDIPEGYSVSREKKERFSLILESASTNQTSMYLCASSPTGSYNEQFFGPGTRLTVL.

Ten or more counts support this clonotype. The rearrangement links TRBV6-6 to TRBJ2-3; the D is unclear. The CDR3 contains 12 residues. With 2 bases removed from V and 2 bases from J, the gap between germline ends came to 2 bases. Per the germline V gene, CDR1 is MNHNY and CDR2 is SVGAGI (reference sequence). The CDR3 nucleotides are TGTGCCAGCAGTTACGCCACAGATACGCAGTATTTT. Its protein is CASSYATDTQYF.

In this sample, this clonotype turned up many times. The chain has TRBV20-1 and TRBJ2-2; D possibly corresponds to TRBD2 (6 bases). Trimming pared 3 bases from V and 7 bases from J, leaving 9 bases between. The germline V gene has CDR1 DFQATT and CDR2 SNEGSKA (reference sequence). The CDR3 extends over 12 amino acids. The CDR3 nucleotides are TGCAGTGCTAGTATAGCGGACGGGGAGCTGTTTTTT. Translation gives CSASIADGELFF.